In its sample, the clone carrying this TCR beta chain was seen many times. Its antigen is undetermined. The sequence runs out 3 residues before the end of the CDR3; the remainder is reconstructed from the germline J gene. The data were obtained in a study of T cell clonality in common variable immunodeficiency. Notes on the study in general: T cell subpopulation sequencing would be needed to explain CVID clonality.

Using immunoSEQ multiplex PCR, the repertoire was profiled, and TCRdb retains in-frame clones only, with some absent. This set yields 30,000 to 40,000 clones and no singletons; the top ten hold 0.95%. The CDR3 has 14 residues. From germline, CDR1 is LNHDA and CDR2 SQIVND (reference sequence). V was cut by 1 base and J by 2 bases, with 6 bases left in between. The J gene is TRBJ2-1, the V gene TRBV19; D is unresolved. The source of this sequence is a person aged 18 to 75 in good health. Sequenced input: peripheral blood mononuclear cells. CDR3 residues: CASSIGLAYNEQFF. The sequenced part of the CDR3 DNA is TGTGCCAGTAGTATAGGACTGGCCTACAATGAG.